This T cell receptor (beta chain) was recovered during a study of beta chain features in type 1 diabetes. General study findings and limits: More deletions and fewer insertions at VDJ junctions were found in patients with type 1 diabetes. Researchers cautioned that cDNA sequencing could over-represent cells with high TCR expression. Significant though moderate, a shortening of TCRB CDR3s appeared in all four CD4+ subsets of Type 1 diabetes patients. PCR might favor shorter templates, but any such skew would affect patients and controls equally.

Per the germline V gene, CDR1 is SGHDT and CDR2 is YYEEEE. CDR3 length: 15 amino acids. V was clipped by 3 bases and J by 2 bases, with 13 bases between them. About this clone: As yet, its antigen is unknown.

Expressed TCRB transcripts got sequenced, as all isolated RNA was reverse transcribed. Naive, central memory and regulatory T cell samples yielded some 3.9 million reads on average. Using immunoSEQ multiplex PCR, the repertoire was profiled, and TCRdb retains in-frame clones only, with some absent. The data hold more than 550,000 clones, with more than 13% observed a single time. The J gene is TRBJ2-3, the V gene TRBV5-6; D possibly matches TRBD1 or TRBD2 (5 bases each). Sequenced sample: naive CD4+ T cells from blood. The TCR comes from a man younger than 35 with type 1 diabetes. CDR3 in DNA: TGTGCCAGCAGCTGGGGGTTGGCAGCCACAGATACGCAGTATTTT. Protein: CASSWGLAATDTQYF.